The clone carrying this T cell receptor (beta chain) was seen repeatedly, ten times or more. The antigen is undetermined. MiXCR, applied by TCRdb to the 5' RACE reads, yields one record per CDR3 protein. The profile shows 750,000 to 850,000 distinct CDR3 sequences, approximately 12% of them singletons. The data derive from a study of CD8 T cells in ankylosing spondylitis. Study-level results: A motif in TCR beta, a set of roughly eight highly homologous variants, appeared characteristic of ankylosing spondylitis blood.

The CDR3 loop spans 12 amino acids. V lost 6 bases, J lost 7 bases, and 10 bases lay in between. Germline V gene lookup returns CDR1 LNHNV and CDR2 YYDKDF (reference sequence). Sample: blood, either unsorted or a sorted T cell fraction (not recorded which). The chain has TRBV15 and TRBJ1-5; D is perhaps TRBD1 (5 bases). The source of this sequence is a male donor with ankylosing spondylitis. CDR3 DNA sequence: TGTGCCACCAGTAGGGACTGGCAGCCCCAGCATTTT. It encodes CATSRDWQPQHF.